This T cell receptor beta chain derives from a study of T-cell memory formation after mild COVID-19. Broader study findings: Pre-infection memory held some responding clones, suggesting pre-existing cross-reactive T cells responded. Contracting CD4+ clones lay largely in CM and EM, with CD8+ ones residing in EMRA. While clones contracting from day 15 to 85 were balanced between CD4 and CD8, later expanders leaned CD4+.

The germline V and J ends were trimmed by 1 base and 1 base, with 10 bases remaining between them. CDR3 length equals 15 residues. Germline V gives CDR1 SGHTA, CDR2 FQGNSA. Barcoded TCR alpha and TCR beta cDNA libraries with UMIs came from 5'RACE using constant-segment primers. A single record per CDR3 protein comes from TCRdb applying MiXCR to the 5' RACE reads. The sample carries roughly 62,000 distinct CDR3 sequences, approximately 9% recorded once. As to this clonotype: Its target is not known.

The chain joins TRBV7-2 to TRBJ1-1; D is perhaps TRBD1 (5 bases). The sequence was obtained from a man aged 18 to 30 who had mild COVID-19 (a few samples of this study predate the infection). Cell type and time point are not known. The sequenced sample consisted of PBMCs or a T cell subset sorted from them (not recorded which). DNA of the CDR3: TGTGCCAGCAGCTTAGTCGCACAGGCGAACACTGAAGCTTTCTTT. Its protein product is CASSLVAQANTEAFF. Full variable domain (missing parts from reference TRBV7-2 and TRBJ1-1): GAGVSQSPSNKVTEKGKDVELRCDPISGHTALYWYRQSLGQGLEFLIYFQGNSAPDKSGLPSDRFSAERTGGSVSTLTIQRTQQEDSAVYLCASSLVAQANTEAFFGQGTRLTVV.